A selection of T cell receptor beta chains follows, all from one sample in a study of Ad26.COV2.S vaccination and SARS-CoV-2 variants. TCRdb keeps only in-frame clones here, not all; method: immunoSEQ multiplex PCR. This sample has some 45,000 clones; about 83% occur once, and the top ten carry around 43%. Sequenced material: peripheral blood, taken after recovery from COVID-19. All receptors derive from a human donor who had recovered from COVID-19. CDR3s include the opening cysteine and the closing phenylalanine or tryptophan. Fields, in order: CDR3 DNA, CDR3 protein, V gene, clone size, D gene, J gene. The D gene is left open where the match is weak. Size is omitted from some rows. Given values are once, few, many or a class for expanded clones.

CDR3nt: TGTGCCAGCAGTCCAGGGGGCGCGGCTCAGCCCCAGCATTTT; CDR3aa: CASSPGGAAQPQHF; v_gene: TRBV27; abundance: .; d_gene: TRBD1; j_gene: TRBJ1-5
CDR3nt: TGTGCCAGCAGCCAAGAGGGGGACCGGGAGCAGTACTTC; CDR3aa: CASSQEGDREQYF; v_gene: TRBV4-2; abundance: once; d_gene: .; j_gene: TRBJ2-7
CDR3nt: TGTGCCAGCGAGCAATTTGCTGAGAGGTATGGCTACACCTTC; CDR3aa: CASEQFAERYGYTF; v_gene: TRBV6-5; abundance: once; d_gene: .; j_gene: TRBJ1-2
CDR3nt: TGTGCCAGCAGAGCGGTCAGGGGCTCCTACGAGCAGTACTTC; CDR3aa: CASRAVRGSYEQYF; v_gene: TRBV11-2; abundance: .; d_gene: .; j_gene: TRBJ2-7
CDR3nt: TGTGCCAGTATACAACGTAGGGGAAATAGGGGCTCCTACAATGAGCAGTTCTTC; CDR3aa: CASIQRRGNRGSYNEQFF; v_gene: TRBV19; abundance: .; d_gene: .; j_gene: TRBJ2-1
CDR3nt: TGTGCCAGCAGTGAGGGGGGCAGCACAGATACGCAGTATTTT; CDR3aa: CASSEGGSTDTQYF; v_gene: TRBV2; abundance: .; d_gene: .; j_gene: TRBJ2-3
CDR3nt: TGCGCCAGCAGCCAACACTCGCTAGCGGGAGAAGTGCAGTACTTC; CDR3aa: CASSQHSLAGEVQYF; v_gene: TRBV4-1; abundance: .; d_gene: TRBD2; j_gene: TRBJ2-7
CDR3nt: TGCAGTGCTAGTCTCAATCAGAACTATGGCTACACCTTC; CDR3aa: CSASLNQNYGYTF; v_gene: TRBV20-1; abundance: .; d_gene: .; j_gene: TRBJ1-2
CDR3nt: TGTGCCAGCACAAGGGGGACACTTAACACCGGGGAGCTGTTTTTT; CDR3aa: CASTRGTLNTGELFF; v_gene: TRBV6-5; abundance: .; d_gene: .; j_gene: TRBJ2-2
CDR3nt: TGCAGCGTTGCAACTGGCGATGAGCAGTTCTTC; CDR3aa: CSVATGDEQFF; v_gene: TRBV29-1; abundance: .; d_gene: .; j_gene: TRBJ2-1
CDR3nt: TGTGCCAGCAGAGAGGGACACCGAGGAGCTGAAGCTTTCTTT; CDR3aa: CASREGHRGAEAFF; v_gene: TRBV6-5; abundance: .; d_gene: .; j_gene: TRBJ1-1
CDR3nt: TGTGCCAGCAGCGTGGACGACAGGGCTCAGGTCTTGGCTTTCTTT; CDR3aa: CASSVDDRAQVLAFF; v_gene: TRBV9; abundance: once; d_gene: TRBD1; j_gene: TRBJ1-1
CDR3nt: TGTGCCACCAGCTCCTCCGACAGGGGGGAAGCTTTCTTT; CDR3aa: CATSSSDRGEAFF; v_gene: TRBV15; abundance: .; d_gene: TRBD1; j_gene: TRBJ1-1
CDR3nt: TGTGCCACCAGCCGATCACACGGGGGCGTCGAAAAACTGTTTTTT; CDR3aa: CATSRSHGGVEKLFF; v_gene: TRBV15; abundance: .; d_gene: .; j_gene: TRBJ1-4
CDR3nt: TGTGCCAGCAGTTCCCAAGAGAACACTGAAGCTTTCTTT; CDR3aa: CASSSQENTEAFF; v_gene: TRBV7-3; abundance: once; d_gene: .; j_gene: TRBJ1-1
CDR3nt: TGCGCCAGCAGCGAGATTGATTCCTATGGCTACACCTTC; CDR3aa: CASSEIDSYGYTF; v_gene: TRBV5-1; abundance: .; d_gene: .; j_gene: TRBJ1-2
CDR3nt: TGCGCCAGCAGCTGGAGCGGGGGGGCAAACAATGAGCAGTTCTTC; CDR3aa: CASSWSGGANNEQFF; v_gene: TRBV5-1; abundance: .; d_gene: TRBD2; j_gene: TRBJ2-1
CDR3nt: TGTGCCAGCAGCCCGGGTAGGTCCGTTCCGAATCAGCCCCAGCATTTT; CDR3aa: CASSPGRSVPNQPQHF; v_gene: TRBV6-2/TRBV6-3; abundance: .; d_gene: .; j_gene: TRBJ1-5
CDR3nt: TGTGCCAGCAGCTCGGGAGGGCCAGTCCCTTACGAGCAGTACTTC; CDR3aa: CASSSGGPVPYEQYF; v_gene: TRBV27; abundance: .; d_gene: TRBD2; j_gene: TRBJ2-7
CDR3nt: TGCGCCAGCAGTGAGGCCGACAGGTTTCATGAAAAACTGTTTTTT; CDR3aa: CASSEADRFHEKLFF; v_gene: TRBV10-2; abundance: .; d_gene: .; j_gene: TRBJ1-4
CDR3nt: TGTGCCAGCAGCTTCCTAGCGGTTCAAGAGACCCAGTACTTC; CDR3aa: CASSFLAVQETQYF; v_gene: TRBV5-5; abundance: few; d_gene: TRBD2; j_gene: TRBJ2-5
CDR3nt: TGTGCCACCAGCAGATCTCCGACGGGGGCAGAGACCCAGTACTTC; CDR3aa: CATSRSPTGAETQYF; v_gene: TRBV15; abundance: .; d_gene: .; j_gene: TRBJ2-5
CDR3nt: TGCGCCAGCAGCTTCGGAAGGACAGGGGGCGCGGACTATGGCTACACCTTC; CDR3aa: CASSFGRTGGADYGYTF; v_gene: TRBV4-1; abundance: .; d_gene: TRBD1; j_gene: TRBJ1-2
CDR3nt: TGTGCCAGCAGCTCGTCCGGGTACACTGAAGCTTTCTTT; CDR3aa: CASSSSGYTEAFF; v_gene: TRBV11-2; abundance: .; d_gene: .; j_gene: TRBJ1-1
CDR3nt: TGTGCCAGCAGGCAGCTAGCGGGGGGATCGGTGTCGCAGTATTTT; CDR3aa: CASRQLAGGSVSQYF; v_gene: TRBV6-5; abundance: once; d_gene: TRBD2; j_gene: TRBJ2-3
CDR3nt: TGCGCCAGCAGTGAGGCCGGGACACAGAACACTGAAGCTTTCTTT; CDR3aa: CASSEAGTQNTEAFF; v_gene: TRBV10-2; abundance: .; d_gene: .; j_gene: TRBJ1-1
CDR3nt: TGTGCCAGCAGCCAAGCTTCTGGGAGCTCTGAAGCTTTCTTT; CDR3aa: CASSQASGSSEAFF; v_gene: TRBV3-1/TRBV3-2; abundance: .; d_gene: .; j_gene: TRBJ1-1
CDR3nt: TGCGCCAGCAGCTTGGAGGAGACCCAGTACTTC; CDR3aa: CASSLEETQYF; v_gene: TRBV5-1; abundance: .; d_gene: .; j_gene: TRBJ2-5
CDR3nt: TGTGCCACCAGTGACTTTACTACTAGCGGGAGAATGAATGAGCAGTTCTTC; CDR3aa: CATSDFTTSGRMNEQFF; v_gene: TRBV24-1; abundance: .; d_gene: TRBD2; j_gene: TRBJ2-1